This T cell receptor (beta chain) was retrieved from a study of OX40 agonist ivuxolimab in advanced cancers. Points on this clone: The antigen remains unidentified.

Study-wide points: Compared with CD4+, CD8+ T cells on average had more expanded clones.

The V and J ends lost 0 bases and 4 bases respectively, with 12 bases between them. Germline V gene data show CDR1 as LNHNV and CDR2 as YYDKDF (reference sequence). The CDR3 loop spans 16 amino acids. Profiled with immunoSEQ multiplex PCR; TCRdb holds only in-frame clones, not every one. The sample shows roughly 65,000 clones, 65% to 85% of them seen only once. This chain uses TRBV15 with TRBJ2-2, with D maybe TRBD2 (6 bases). Source: CD4+ or CD8+ T cells sorted from blood, taken in a trial of the OX40 agonist ivuxolimab. The sequence was obtained from an adult with an advanced solid tumor such as melanoma, head and neck, liver or kidney cancer. The CDR3, as DNA: TGTGCCACCAGCAGAGATGGGCGGGACCTCACCGGGGAGCTGTTTTTT. It translates to CATSRDGRDLTGELFF.